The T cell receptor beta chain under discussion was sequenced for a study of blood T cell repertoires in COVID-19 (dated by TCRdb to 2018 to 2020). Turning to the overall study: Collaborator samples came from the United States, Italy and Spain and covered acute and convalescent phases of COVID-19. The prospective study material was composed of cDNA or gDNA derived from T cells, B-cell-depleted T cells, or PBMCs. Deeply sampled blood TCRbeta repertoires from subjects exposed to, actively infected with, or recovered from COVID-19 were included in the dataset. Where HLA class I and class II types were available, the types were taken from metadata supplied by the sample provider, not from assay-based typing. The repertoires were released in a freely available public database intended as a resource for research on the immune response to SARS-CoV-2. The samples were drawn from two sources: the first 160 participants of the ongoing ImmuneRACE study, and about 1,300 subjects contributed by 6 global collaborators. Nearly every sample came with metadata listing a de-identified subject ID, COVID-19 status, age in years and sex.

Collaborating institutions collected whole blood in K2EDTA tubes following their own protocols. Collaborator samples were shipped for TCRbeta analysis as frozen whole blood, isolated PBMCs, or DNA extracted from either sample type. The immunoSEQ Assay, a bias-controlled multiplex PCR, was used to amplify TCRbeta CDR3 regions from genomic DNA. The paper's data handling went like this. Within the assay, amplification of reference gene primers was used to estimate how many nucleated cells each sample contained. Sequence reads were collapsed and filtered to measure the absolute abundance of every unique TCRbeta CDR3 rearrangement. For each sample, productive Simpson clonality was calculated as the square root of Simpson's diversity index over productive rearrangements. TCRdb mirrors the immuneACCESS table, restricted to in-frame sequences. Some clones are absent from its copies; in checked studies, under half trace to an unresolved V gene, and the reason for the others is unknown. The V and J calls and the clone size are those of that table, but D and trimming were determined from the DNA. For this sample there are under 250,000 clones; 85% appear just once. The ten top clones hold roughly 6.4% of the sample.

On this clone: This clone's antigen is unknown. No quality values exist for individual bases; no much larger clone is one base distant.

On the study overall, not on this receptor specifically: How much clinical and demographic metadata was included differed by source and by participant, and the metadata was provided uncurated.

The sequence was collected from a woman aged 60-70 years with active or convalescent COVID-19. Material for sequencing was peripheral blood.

The CDR3 has the sequence CASSYSQGSWTEAFF. The nucleotide sequence is given as TGTGCCAGCAGTTACTCGCAGGGAAGTTGGACTGAAGCTTTCTTT. In this chain, TRBV6-5 is recombined with TRBJ1-1; perhaps TRBD1 is the D gene, with 5 bases matching. CDR3 length: 15 amino acids, cysteine to phenylalanine. Kept here is only the CDR3 DNA, which spans 45 bases and is read in frame from base 1. Between the V and J ends, shortened by 0 bases and 5 bases respectively, the junction contains 13 bases. Based on the germline V gene, the CDR1 and CDR2 sequences are MNHEY and SVGAGI.